Each of the 19 T cell receptor beta chains below was sequenced from the same sample in a study of blood T cell repertoires in COVID-19. Assay used: immunoSEQ multiplex PCR; TCRdb lists only in-frame clones, some missing. Counted here are roughly 49,000 clones, about 86% occurring once; the ten biggest clones make up less than 4.5%. The sample taken for sequencing was peripheral blood. These receptors came from an elderly man with active COVID-19.

This chain connects TRBV27 to TRBJ1-5; 7 bases agree with TRBD1. V gave up 10 bases and J gave up 6 bases; unmatched junction bases: 9. CDR1 MNHEY and CDR2 SMNVEV come from the germline V gene (reference sequence). The CDR3 length is 13 residues. The CDR3 coding sequence is TGTGCCACCCGAGGGGGCCAGGGTCAGCCCCAGCATTTT. Translated, it gives CATRGGQGQPQHF.

This clone was detected once. This chain links TRBV7-9 with TRBJ2-3; TRBD2 might be the D (5 bases). V lost 6 bases to trimming and J lost 2 bases, with 12 bases between them. This CDR3 has 14 residues. Germline-derived CDR1 and CDR2 are SEHNR and FQNEAQ (reference sequence). The CDR3 region is CASRMDGNTDTQYF. The CDR3 bases are TGTGCCAGCAGGATGGACGGGAACACAGATACGCAGTATTTT.

The V gene is TRBV11-2, the J gene TRBJ2-1; 8 positions match TRBD2. Looked up from germline, CDR1 is SGHAT and CDR2 is FQNNGV. The V segment lost 1 base and the J segment 4 bases; nucleotides outside the gene matches: 3. CDR3 size: 15 residues. The DNA for the CDR3 is TGTGCCAGCAGCTTAGCGGGAGGGCTTTACAATGAGCAGTTCTTC. Its protein is CASSLAGGLYNEQFF.

The CDR3 DNA follows: TGTGCCAGCAGCCTATCATCTAGTAGCAGCCAGCATTTT. Amino acids: CASSLSSSSSQHF. J is TRBJ1-5 and V is TRBV3-1 (or the pseudogene TRBV3-2); the D is unclear. Germline V gene data show CDR1 as LGHDT and CDR2 as YNNKEL (reference sequence). The CDR3 has 13 amino acids. The V and J ends lost 4 bases and 12 bases respectively, with 16 bases between them.

This sequence joins TRBV7-2 and TRBJ2-1, with 16 nucleotides matching TRBD2. The germline CDR1 and CDR2 sequences are SGHTA and FQGNSA. This CDR3 contains 18 residues. V dropped 3 bases and J dropped 5; count of bases not matched to a gene: 7. Here the CDR3 reads CASSFPGLAGGIDNEQFF. CDR3 sequence (DNA): TGTGCCAGCAGCTTCCCGGGACTAGCGGGAGGGATAGACAATGAGCAGTTCTTC.

The chain carries TRBV19 and TRBJ1-1; no reliable D call. Trimming pared 3 bases from V and 1 base from J, leaving 9 bases between. CDR1 LNHDA and CDR2 SQIVND come from the germline V gene (reference sequence). The CDR3 is made up of 14 amino acids. CDR3 in DNA: TGTGCCAGTAGTATCAGGCCGCCGAACACTGAAGCTTTCTTT. This translates into CASSIRPPNTEAFF.

This clone turned up a few times. The chain uses TRBV5-1 and TRBJ2-3; maybe TRBD1 (6 bases). The CDR3 contains 16 residues. CDR1 is SGHRS, CDR2 YFSETQ, per germline. Trimming took off 3 bases at V and 2 bases at J, with 16 bases between the two ends. The CDR3 DNA sequence: TGCGCCAGCAGCTCAAACCTCGGGACATCCACAGATACGCAGTATTTT. Translation gives CASSSNLGTSTDTQYF.

This chain links TRBV10-2 with TRBJ2-1, with 10 bases fitting TRBD2. Per germline, CDR1 WSHSY and CDR2 SAAADI. This CDR3 contains 15 residues. Losses at the gene ends were 6 bases for V and 8 bases for J; bases not matched to a gene: 10. CDR3 region: CASRILAGAPHEQFF. The CDR3 nucleotides read TGCGCCAGCAGGATCCTAGCGGGAGCCCCCCATGAGCAGTTCTTC.

The gene calls are TRBV19 and TRBJ2-6; TRBD1 agrees at 7 bases. The CDR3 consists of 15 residues. Germline lookup yields CDR1 LNHDA and CDR2 SQIVND (reference sequence). J lost 1 base, V lost 5 bases, and 2 bases had no gene match. DNA of the CDR3: TGTGCCAGTAGTGAACAGGGGTCTGGGGCCAACGTCCTGACTTTC. Translated: CASSEQGSGANVLTF.

This clone is a singleton in its sample. This CDR3 is CASSQARRLAGADTQYF. The CDR3 DNA reads TGTGCCAGCAGCCAAGCGCGCCGGCTAGCGGGAGCAGATACGCAGTATTTT. V and J are TRBV4-2 and TRBJ2-3; 10 bases are shared with TRBD2. From germline, CDR1 is LGHNA and CDR2 YNFKEQ. The CDR3 contains 17 residues. V shed 1 base, J shed 4 bases, and the junction held 8 bases outside the gene matches.

This clone is a singleton in its sample. At one boundary the junction diverges from the germline segment, which might be a read error. The chain uses TRBV7-2 and TRBJ2-1; 11 bases are a match to TRBD2. The CDR3 is made up of 14 amino acids. Germline V gene sequence: CDR1 SGHTA, CDR2 FQGNSA. The CDR3 coding sequence is TGTGCCAGCAGCTTAGGGGCTAGCGGGAGGTCCTTGGTCTTC. Its translation: CASSLGASGRSLVF.

In its sample, this clone was seen once. The gene calls are TRBV15 and TRBJ1-3, with 8 bases fitting TRBD1. In germline, CDR1 is LNHNV, CDR2 YYDKDF (reference sequence). V lost 5 bases, J lost 8 bases, and 11 bases stayed unmatched. The CDR3 loop spans 15 amino acids. CDR3 DNA: TGTGCCACCAGCCCTCGGGTCGACAGGGGTTACACCATATATTTT. Translated, it gives CATSPRVDRGYTIYF.

The chain recombines TRBV9 with TRBJ2-1; 13 nucleotides align to TRBD2. Germline loops: CDR1 SGDLS, CDR2 YYNGEE. This CDR3 comprises 13 residues. J gave up 13 bases and V 6 bases, and 7 bases lay outside the gene matches. This chain's CDR3 is CASTPGTSGTQFF. CDR3 DNA: TGTGCCAGCACACCCGGGACTAGCGGGACCCAGTTCTTC.

V usage is TRBV7-2 and J usage is TRBJ2-7, with D perhaps TRBD1 (6 bases). V shed 2 bases and J shed 7 bases, with 15 bases lying between them. CDR1 and CDR2 from the germline V gene are SGHTA and FQGNSA. The CDR3 is made up of 14 amino acids. The CDR3 region is CASSLQGLSDEQYF. The CDR3 bases are TGTGCCAGCAGCTTACAGGGGTTATCGGATGAGCAGTACTTC.

This clone was seen just once. This chain joins TRBV24-1 and TRBJ2-3, with TRBD1 matching 8 bases. The trim removed 2 bases at V and 5 bases at J, leaving 17 bases unmatched. Per germline, CDR1 KGHDR and CDR2 SFDVKD. The CDR3 is 19 amino acids. Here the CDR3 reads CATSDSGQGGELTRDTQYF. CDR3 DNA: TGTGCCACCAGTGATTCCGGACAGGGCGGCGAACTTACGAGAGATACGCAGTATTTT.

The chain employs TRBV24-1 and TRBJ2-5; 8 bases agree with TRBD2. Germline V lookup: CDR1 KGHDR, CDR2 SFDVKD. J gave up 2 bases and V 4 bases, and 5 bases lay outside the gene matches. The length of the CDR3 is 15 residues. CDR3 sequence reads: CATSDNVAGQETQYF. The CDR3, as DNA: TGTGCCACCAGTGACAATGTAGCGGGACAAGAGACCCAGTACTTC.

This chain links TRBV5-4 with TRBJ2-3; 7 bases fit TRBD2. Per the germline V gene, CDR1 is SGHNT and CDR2 is YYREEE (reference sequence). With V trimmed by 2 bases and J by 3 bases, 3 bases remained unmatched. The CDR3 loop spans 14 amino acids. CDR3 DNA sequence: TGTGCCAGCAGCTTCCGGGGAGGGACAGATACGCAGTATTTT. It encodes CASSFRGGTDTQYF.

The rearrangement joins TRBV7-2 to TRBJ2-1, with a weak D call TRBD2 (6 bases). CDR3 length: 15 amino acids. The germline V gene encodes CDR1 SGHTA and CDR2 FQGNSA. Between the trimmed V and J ends, which lost 1 base and 9 bases, there was a span of 16 bases. The CDR3 DNA follows: TGTGCCAGCAGCTTAGTGTGGGAGGCCGGTTCTGAGCAGTTCTTC. As protein: CASSLVWEAGSEQFF.

The chain carries TRBV5-1 and TRBJ2-3; 7 nucleotides agree with TRBD2. The germline CDR1 and CDR2 sequences are SGHRS and YFSETQ. Trimming cost V 2 bases and J 0 bases; bases outside gene matches: 15. CDR3 length: 19 residues. The CDR3 bases are TGCGCCAGCAGCTTAAACTCCCCCGAACTAGCGACTAGCACAGATACGCAGTATTTT. This codes for CASSLNSPELATSTDTQYF.